This record covers a single T cell receptor (beta chain). It has no known antigen specificity. It has no much larger one-base neighbor in the sample; base qualities were not kept. The data belong to a study of response to subunit inactivated influenza vaccine (dated by TCRdb to the late 2010s). Notes on the research overall: Deep quantitative T cell receptor repertoire profiling was used in the study to track responses to a trivalent subunit inactivated influenza vaccine.

Library preparation used RT-PCR. Sequencing was carried out with an Illumina HiSeq 2500. TCRdb itself trimmed the public reads at Q25 with fastp, ran MiXCR and retained productive beta chains. Every distinct CDR3 protein forms one entry, paired with its most common genes and DNA. The sample table shows 700,000 to 800,000 distinct CDR3 sequences, and less than 20% are seen once. The ten largest clones add up to 11% of the sample. What the authors observed across the whole study: The authors proposed that each seasonal influenza vaccination may bring in only a limited number of new T cells.

The CDR3 goes from the cysteine to the phenylalanine over 14 residues. Just CDR3 DNA is preserved here, 42 bases in frame from base 1. The germline V gene supplies CDR1 MNHNS and CDR2 SASEGT. Trimming leaves V shorter by 6 bases and J shorter by 8 bases, with the junction holding 12 bases beyond the gene matches. The TCR comes from a middle-aged man who received an inactivated influenza vaccine. Donor details come from another sample of the same person, matched by shared clones. This chain joins TRBV6-1 to TRBJ1-2; TRBD1 lines up with 7 middle nucleotides. The sample was PBMCs from blood, taken 4 to 6 days after vaccination. In nucleotide form, the sequence is TGTGCCAGCAGCGCCGACAGGGTAGTAAACGGCTACACCTTC. Translated, this gives CASSADRVVNGYTF.